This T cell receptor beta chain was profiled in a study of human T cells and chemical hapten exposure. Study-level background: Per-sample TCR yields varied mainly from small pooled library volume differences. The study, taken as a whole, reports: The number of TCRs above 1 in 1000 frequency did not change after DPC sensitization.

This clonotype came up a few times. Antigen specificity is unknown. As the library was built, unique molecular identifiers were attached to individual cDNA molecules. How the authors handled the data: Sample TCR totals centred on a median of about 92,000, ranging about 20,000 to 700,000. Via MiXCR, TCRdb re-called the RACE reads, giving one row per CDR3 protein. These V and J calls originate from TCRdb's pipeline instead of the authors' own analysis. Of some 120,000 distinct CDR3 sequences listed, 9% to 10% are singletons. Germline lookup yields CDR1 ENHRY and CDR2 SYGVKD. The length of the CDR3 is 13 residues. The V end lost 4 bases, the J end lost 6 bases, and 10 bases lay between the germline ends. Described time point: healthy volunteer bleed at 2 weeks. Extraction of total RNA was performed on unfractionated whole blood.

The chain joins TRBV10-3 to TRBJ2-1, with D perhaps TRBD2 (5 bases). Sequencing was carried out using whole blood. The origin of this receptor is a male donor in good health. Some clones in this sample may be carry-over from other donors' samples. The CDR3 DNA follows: TGTGCCATCAGTGCTGGGAGCGGCAATGAGCAGTTCTTC. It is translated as CAISAGSGNEQFF.